These T cell receptor beta chains were read from a single sample in a study of cytotoxic CD8 clonotypes in ibrutinib-treated CLL. Clones were read by immunoSEQ multiplex PCR, and TCRdb kept only the in-frame ones, dropping some. The sample has over 250,000 clones; more than 70% are singletons. Here the sequenced sample was PBMCs, taken at disease progression, from a patient treated with ibrutinib. All receptors come from a human donor with chronic lymphocytic leukemia. The CDR3 runs from the conserved cysteine through the conserved F or W. Fields, in order: V gene, clone size, D gene, J gene, CDR3 length, CDR3 protein, CDR3 DNA. D genes are given only for firm matches. Where a row states a size, it is once, few, many or the class of an expanded clone; other rows omit it.

v_call: TRBV4-1
clone_size: .
d_call: .
j_call: TRBJ2-5
cdr3_length: 14
cdr3_aa: CASSQTAEGETQYF
cdr3_nt: TGCGCCAGCAGCCAAACCGCGGAGGGGGAGACCCAGTACTTC

v_call: TRBV5-6
clone_size: few
d_call: .
j_call: TRBJ1-3
cdr3_length: 14
cdr3_aa: CASSLDGAGNTIYF
cdr3_nt: TGTGCCAGCAGCTTGGACGGGGCTGGAAACACCATATATTTT

v_call: TRBV19
clone_size: .
d_call: .
j_call: TRBJ2-3
cdr3_length: 15
cdr3_aa: CASSPVAWDTDTQYF
cdr3_nt: TGTGCCAGTAGCCCTGTAGCGTGGGACACAGATACGCAGTATTTT

v_call: TRBV4-2
clone_size: .
d_call: .
j_call: TRBJ1-6
cdr3_length: 12
cdr3_aa: CASSQDVSPLHF
cdr3_nt: TGTGCCAGCAGCCAAGATGTTTCACCCCTCCACTTT

v_call: TRBV4-1
clone_size: .
d_call: TRBD1
j_call: TRBJ1-6
cdr3_length: 18
cdr3_aa: CASSQVRSGTGYNSPLHF
cdr3_nt: TGCGCCAGCAGCCAAGTACGGTCAGGGACAGGGTATAATTCACCCCTCCACTTT

v_call: TRBV19
clone_size: .
d_call: TRBD1
j_call: TRBJ2-7
cdr3_length: 12
cdr3_aa: CATGTGSYEQYF
cdr3_nt: TGTGCCACCGGGACAGGGTCCTACGAGCAGTACTTC

v_call: TRBV5-1
clone_size: .
d_call: .
j_call: TRBJ2-7
cdr3_length: 13
cdr3_aa: CASSLTYGYEQYF
cdr3_nt: TGCGCCAGCAGCTTAACCTACGGCTACGAGCAGTACTTC

v_call: TRBV13
clone_size: .
d_call: .
j_call: TRBJ1-5
cdr3_length: 16
cdr3_aa: CASSLGRGAGNQPQHF
cdr3_nt: TGTGCCAGCAGCTTAGGCCGCGGGGCCGGCAATCAGCCCCAGCATTTT

v_call: TRBV13
clone_size: .
d_call: .
j_call: TRBJ1-3
cdr3_length: 17
cdr3_aa: CASSSQTGRSSGNTIYF
cdr3_nt: TGTGCCAGCAGCTCCCAGACAGGCCGGAGCTCTGGAAACACCATATATTTT

v_call: TRBV18
clone_size: few
d_call: .
j_call: TRBJ1-3
cdr3_length: 16
cdr3_aa: CASSPGLRLSGNTIYF
cdr3_nt: TGTGCCAGCTCACCGGGTCTTCGGCTCTCTGGAAACACCATATATTTT

v_call: TRBV18
clone_size: few
d_call: .
j_call: TRBJ1-2
cdr3_length: 13
cdr3_aa: CASSYGTQEGYTF
cdr3_nt: TGTGCCAGCTCATACGGGACCCAAGAGGGCTACACCTTC

v_call: TRBV27
clone_size: .
d_call: TRBD1
j_call: TRBJ1-4
cdr3_length: 15
cdr3_aa: CASSLSGTGTEKLFF
cdr3_nt: TGTGCCAGCAGTCTCTCCGGGACAGGGACTGAAAAACTGTTTTTT

v_call: TRBV13
clone_size: .
d_call: .
j_call: TRBJ1-1
cdr3_length: 14
cdr3_aa: CASSWTVGGTEAFF
cdr3_nt: TGTGCCAGCAGCTGGACCGTAGGAGGCACTGAAGCTTTCTTT

v_call: TRBV19
clone_size: .
d_call: .
j_call: TRBJ2-2
cdr3_length: 13
cdr3_aa: CASSIGRTGELFF
cdr3_nt: TGTGCCAGTAGTATCGGACGCACCGGGGAGCTGTTTTTT

v_call: TRBV29-1
clone_size: .
d_call: .
j_call: TRBJ2-3
cdr3_length: 16
cdr3_aa: CSVDRVRGGSTDTQYF
cdr3_nt: TGCAGCGTTGATAGGGTCAGGGGTGGGAGCACAGATACGCAGTATTTT

v_call: TRBV2
clone_size: .
d_call: .
j_call: TRBJ2-2
cdr3_length: 14
cdr3_aa: CASSYRQPFGELFF
cdr3_nt: TGTGCCAGCAGTTATCGTCAGCCGTTCGGGGAGCTGTTTTTT

v_call: TRBV10-3
clone_size: .
d_call: .
j_call: TRBJ1-1
cdr3_length: 13
cdr3_aa: CAIKGGPGAEAFF
cdr3_nt: TGTGCCATCAAGGGGGGACCGGGGGCTGAAGCTTTCTTT

v_call: TRBV9
clone_size: once
d_call: TRBD1
j_call: TRBJ1-2
cdr3_length: 12
cdr3_aa: CASTGANYGYTF
cdr3_nt: TGTGCCAGTACAGGGGCCAACTATGGCTACACCTTC

v_call: TRBV19
clone_size: .
d_call: TRBD1
j_call: TRBJ1-2
cdr3_length: 13
cdr3_aa: CASSGQARRGYTF
cdr3_nt: TGTGCCAGTAGTGGACAGGCTAGGCGTGGCTACACCTTC

v_call: TRBV10-3
clone_size: .
d_call: .
j_call: TRBJ2-7
cdr3_length: 14
cdr3_aa: CAIRKQGVVNEQYF
cdr3_nt: TGTGCCATCAGAAAACAGGGTGTCGTTAACGAGCAGTACTTC

v_call: TRBV28
clone_size: .
d_call: .
j_call: TRBJ1-1
cdr3_length: 13
cdr3_aa: CASRHYRETEAFF
cdr3_nt: TGTGCCAGCAGACACTACAGGGAAACTGAAGCTTTCTTT

v_call: TRBV11-2
clone_size: .
d_call: .
j_call: TRBJ2-7
cdr3_length: 16
cdr3_aa: CASSPSLWTQYYEQYF
cdr3_nt: TGTGCCAGCAGCCCCTCCCTTTGGACCCAATACTACGAGCAGTACTTC

v_call: TRBV27
clone_size: .
d_call: .
j_call: TRBJ1-5
cdr3_length: 16
cdr3_aa: CASSLGQNPYSQPQHF
cdr3_nt: TGTGCCAGCAGTTTAGGACAGAACCCCTATAGTCAGCCCCAGCATTTT

v_call: TRBV10-2
clone_size: .
d_call: TRBD2
j_call: TRBJ2-7
cdr3_length: 14
cdr3_aa: CASTGTSGRYEQYF
cdr3_nt: TGCGCCAGCACCGGGACTAGCGGGAGATACGAGCAGTACTTC

v_call: TRBV28
clone_size: .
d_call: TRBD2
j_call: TRBJ2-1
cdr3_length: 19
cdr3_aa: CASSYPGVAGSGSYNEQFF
cdr3_nt: TGTGCCAGCAGCTACCCAGGGGTAGCGGGAAGTGGCTCCTACAATGAGCAGTTCTTC

v_call: TRBV18
clone_size: .
d_call: .
j_call: TRBJ1-1
cdr3_length: 13
cdr3_aa: CASSPRVNTEAFF
cdr3_nt: TGTGCCAGCTCACCACGGGTGAACACTGAAGCTTTCTTT

v_call: TRBV9
clone_size: many
d_call: .
j_call: TRBJ2-2
cdr3_length: 16
cdr3_aa: CASSVNLGANTGELFF
cdr3_nt: TGTGCCAGCAGCGTAAATCTGGGGGCGAACACCGGGGAGCTGTTTTTT

v_call: TRBV6-5
clone_size: .
d_call: TRBD2
j_call: TRBJ2-7
cdr3_length: 14
cdr3_aa: CASSLAGGSYEQYF
cdr3_nt: TGTGCCAGCAGTTTAGCGGGGGGCTCCTACGAGCAGTACTTC

v_call: TRBV18
clone_size: .
d_call: .
j_call: TRBJ2-6
cdr3_length: 18
cdr3_aa: CASSPFGTTGPGANVLTF
cdr3_nt: TGTGCCAGCTCACCATTCGGGACAACGGGGCCTGGGGCCAACGTCCTGACTTTC

v_call: TRBV2
clone_size: .
d_call: TRBD1
j_call: TRBJ1-2
cdr3_length: 13
cdr3_aa: CASTRTGDYGYTF
cdr3_nt: TGTGCCAGCACCCGGACAGGGGACTATGGCTACACCTTC

v_call: TRBV5-6
clone_size: .
d_call: TRBD2
j_call: TRBJ2-7
cdr3_length: 15
cdr3_aa: CASSSGTSGIYEQYF
cdr3_nt: TGTGCCAGCAGCTCCGGGACTAGCGGGATCTACGAGCAGTACTTC

v_call: TRBV29-1
clone_size: .
d_call: TRBD1
j_call: TRBJ2-3
cdr3_length: 14
cdr3_aa: CSVDGQGLGDTQYF
cdr3_nt: TGCAGCGTTGATGGACAGGGGCTCGGGGATACGCAGTATTTT

v_call: TRBV7-2
clone_size: .
d_call: .
j_call: TRBJ1-1
cdr3_length: 14
cdr3_aa: CASSLTVMNTEAFF
cdr3_nt: TGTGCCAGCAGCTTGACAGTCATGAACACTGAAGCTTTCTTT

v_call: TRBV6-5
clone_size: .
d_call: TRBD1
j_call: TRBJ1-6
cdr3_length: 15
cdr3_aa: CASSYGQGVGSPLHF
cdr3_nt: TGTGCCAGCAGTTACGGTCAGGGGGTAGGTTCACCCCTCCACTTT

v_call: TRBV28
clone_size: .
d_call: TRBD2
j_call: TRBJ2-7
cdr3_length: 15
cdr3_aa: CASSRTSGSSYEQYF
cdr3_nt: TGTGCCAGCAGCCGGACTAGCGGAAGCTCCTACGAGCAGTACTTC

v_call: TRBV18
clone_size: .
d_call: TRBD2
j_call: TRBJ2-7
cdr3_length: 16
cdr3_aa: CASSPRASGPPYEQYF
cdr3_nt: TGTGCCAGCTCACCACGCGCTAGCGGGCCTCCCTACGAGCAGTACTTC

v_call: TRBV5-4
clone_size: .
d_call: .
j_call: TRBJ1-2
cdr3_length: 16
cdr3_aa: CASSLAPGRPDYGYTF
cdr3_nt: TGTGCCAGCAGCTTGGCCCCGGGGCGCCCGGACTATGGCTACACCTTC

v_call: TRBV19
clone_size: .
d_call: .
j_call: TRBJ2-5
cdr3_length: 15
cdr3_aa: CASSMQGGLQETQYF
cdr3_nt: TGTGCCAGTAGTATGCAGGGGGGACTTCAGGAGACCCAGTACTTC

v_call: TRBV6-1
clone_size: .
d_call: .
j_call: TRBJ1-5
cdr3_length: 15
cdr3_aa: CASSAGAHSNQPQHF
cdr3_nt: TGTGCCAGCAGCGCAGGGGCCCATAGCAATCAGCCCCAGCATTTT

v_call: TRBV19
clone_size: .
d_call: .
j_call: TRBJ1-1
cdr3_length: 14
cdr3_aa: CASSVRLGTTEAFF
cdr3_nt: TGTGCCAGTAGTGTACGCCTAGGGACCACTGAAGCTTTCTTT

v_call: TRBV4-1
clone_size: .
d_call: .
j_call: TRBJ1-2
cdr3_length: 17
cdr3_aa: CASSQAHTGRRDYGYTF
cdr3_nt: TGCGCCAGCAGCCAAGCCCACACGGGAAGGAGAGACTATGGCTACACCTTC

v_call: TRBV5-1
clone_size: few
d_call: .
j_call: TRBJ2-3
cdr3_length: 13
cdr3_aa: CASSAWGTDTQYF
cdr3_nt: TGCGCCAGCAGTGCCTGGGGAACAGATACGCAGTATTTT

v_call: TRBV27
clone_size: few
d_call: .
j_call: TRBJ2-7
cdr3_length: 14
cdr3_aa: CASSSGVPPYEQYF
cdr3_nt: TGTGCCAGCAGTTCAGGGGTCCCCCCCTACGAGCAGTACTTC

v_call: TRBV28
clone_size: .
d_call: TRBD2
j_call: TRBJ2-7
cdr3_length: 15
cdr3_aa: CASSTQTSGRYEQYF
cdr3_nt: TGTGCCAGCAGTACACAGACTAGCGGGAGATACGAGCAGTACTTC